This T cell receptor beta chain derives from a study of identifying expanded T cells in peripheral blood (dated by TCRdb to the late 2010s). About the study as a whole: Technical replicates were generated by sequencing separate aliquots of the same genomic DNA pool, with four replicates compared pairwise.

TCRbeta CDR3 regions were profiled with the immunoSEQ Assay using bias-controlled multiplex PCR amplification of genomic DNA. Per the authors' processing: The absolute abundance of each unique TCRbeta CDR3 region was quantified after sequences were collapsed and filtered. Differential abundance was tested with two models: a binomial (Fisher-equivalent) model and a beta-binomial model that adds time-dependent variance fitted from healthy donors. Any clone with fewer than 5 combined templates was excluded, and a clone was called differentially abundant if its Benjamini-Hochberg FDR was below 0.01. Beta-binomial variance was modeled as a function of total template count across the two samples using the form v = (b*log(k)+a)^2. This immuneACCESS table, as held by TCRdb, lists in-frame sequences with V and J called but not all clones. Of the missing ones, under half trace to an unresolved V gene in checked studies; the others have no known cause. V, J and clone size are those of that table, while D and trimming were read from the DNA. The table for this sample lists 70,000 to 100,000 clones; about 90% of them were counted only once. The top ten clones comprise 3.9% of the sample.

During the collection period, no infections or other immune events were recorded for the healthy donors. Blood repertoires from healthy donors were used as a training cohort for calibrating time-dependent variance in a beta-binomial model of differential abundance of T-cell clones. There were 10 healthy donors in the training cohort, of whom 3 were female and 7 were male. An age range of roughly 29 to 64 years, with an average of about 39 years, was recorded for the donors. Whole blood, obtained from a commercial supplier, was collected from each healthy donor at three time points spaced roughly 14 days apart. Genomic DNA was extracted from unsorted whole blood for immunosequencing. Study-wide findings and limitations: The authors expected that biological variance in healthy repertoires might rise further over much longer intervals, such as months to years. For all healthy donors, the variance in clone template counts between roughly two-week samples rose significantly as total template count increased. Across all healthy-donor time intervals, the beta-binomial model significantly lowered both the number of clones called differentially abundant and the false-positive rate. The binomial model flagged around 1.2 differentially abundant clones between technical replicates, compared with about 16 over around two weeks and 19 over around four weeks.

Notes on this clone: Its antigen remains unidentified. One base away there is no much larger clone; base qualities are not given.

The clonotype was recovered from a person between 18 and 75 years old in good health. The sequencing sample was made of blood.

The CDR3 protein is CASSSGVYGDTGELFF. The DNA sequence is given as TGTGCCAGCAGCTCGGGGGTTTACGGAGACACCGGGGAGCTGTTTTTT. This receptor chain uses TRBV28 and TRBJ2-2; TRBD2 is a possible D gene, resting on 6 matching bases. Per the germline V gene, MDHEN is the CDR1 and SYDVKM is the CDR2. Reading from cysteine to phenylalanine, the CDR3 counts 16 amino acids. The CDR3 DNA has 48 bases and is translated from base 1. The junction carries 17 bases between V and J, which are trimmed by 6 bases and 3 bases respectively.